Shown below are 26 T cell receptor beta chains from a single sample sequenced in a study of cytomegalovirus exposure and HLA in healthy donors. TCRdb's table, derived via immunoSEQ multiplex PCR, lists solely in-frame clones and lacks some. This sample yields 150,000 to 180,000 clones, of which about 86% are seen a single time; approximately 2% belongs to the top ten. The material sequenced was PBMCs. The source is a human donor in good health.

CDR3 protein: CASSPRADGYEQYF. Here the CDR3 DNA reads TGTGCCAGCAGCCCGCGGGCAGATGGTTACGAGCAGTACTTC. The chain is built from TRBV7-8 and TRBJ2-7; a weak D match, TRBD2 (5 bases). Germline CDR1 and CDR2: SGHVS and FQNEAQ. V was cut by 5 bases and J by 4 bases, with 15 bases left in between. This CDR3 has 14 amino acids.

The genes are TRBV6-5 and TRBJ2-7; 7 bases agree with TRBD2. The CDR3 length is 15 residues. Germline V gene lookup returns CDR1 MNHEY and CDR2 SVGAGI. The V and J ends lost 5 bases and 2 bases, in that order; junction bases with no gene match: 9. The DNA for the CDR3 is TGTGCCAGCAGTACTGGTGGGACTATTACCTACGAGCAGTACTTC. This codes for CASSTGGTITYEQYF.

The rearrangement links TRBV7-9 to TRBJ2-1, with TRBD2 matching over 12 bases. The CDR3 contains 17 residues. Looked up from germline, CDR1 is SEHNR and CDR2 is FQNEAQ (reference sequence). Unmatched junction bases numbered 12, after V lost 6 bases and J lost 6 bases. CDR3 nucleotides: TGTGCCAGCAGTATATATACCGGGACTAGCGGGTCCAATGAGCAGTTCTTC. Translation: CASSIYTGTSGSNEQFF.

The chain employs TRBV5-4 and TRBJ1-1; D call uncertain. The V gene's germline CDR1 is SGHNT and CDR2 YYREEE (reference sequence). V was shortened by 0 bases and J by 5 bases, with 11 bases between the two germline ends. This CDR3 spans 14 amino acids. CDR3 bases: TGTGCCAGCAGCTTGGCCGGCGGGCGAACTGAAGCTTTCTTT. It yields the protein CASSLAGGRTEAFF.

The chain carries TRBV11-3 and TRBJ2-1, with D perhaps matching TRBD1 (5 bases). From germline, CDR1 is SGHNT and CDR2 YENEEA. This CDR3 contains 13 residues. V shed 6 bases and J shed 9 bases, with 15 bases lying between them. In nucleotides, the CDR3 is TGTGCCAGCAGGGCAGGGCCATCATCTGAGCAGTTCTTC. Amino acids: CASRAGPSSEQFF.

The CDR3 DNA reads TGTGCCAGCAGTGATCTTCAGGGGGCGTGGTACGAGCAGTACTTC. Translating it yields CASSDLQGAWYEQYF. The chain links TRBV25-1 to TRBJ2-7, with 8 bases fitting TRBD1. J lost 4 bases, V lost 3 bases, and 8 bases had no gene match. Germline values: CDR1 MGHDK, CDR2 SYGVNS. The CDR3 extends over 15 amino acids.

CDR3 sequence: CASSFQGSADTEAFF. For the CDR3, the DNA is TGCGCCAGCAGCTTTCAGGGGAGTGCCGACACTGAAGCTTTCTTT. This chain joins TRBV5-1 and TRBJ1-1; D might be TRBD1 (6 bases). The CDR3 consists of 15 residues. The V end was cut by 2 bases, the J end by 3 bases, with 14 bases between. CDR1 is SGHRS and CDR2 is YFSETQ in the germline V gene.

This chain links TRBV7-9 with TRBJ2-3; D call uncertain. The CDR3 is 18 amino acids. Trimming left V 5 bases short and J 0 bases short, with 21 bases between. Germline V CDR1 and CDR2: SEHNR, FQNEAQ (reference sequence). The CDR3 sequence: CASSARSMLSDSTDTQYF. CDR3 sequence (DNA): TGTGCCAGCAGCGCGCGGAGTATGCTAAGCGACAGCACAGATACGCAGTATTTT.

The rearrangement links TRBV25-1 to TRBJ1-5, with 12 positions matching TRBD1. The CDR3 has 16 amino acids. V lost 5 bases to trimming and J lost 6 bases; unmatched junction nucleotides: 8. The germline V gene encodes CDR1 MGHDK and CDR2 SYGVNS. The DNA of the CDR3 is TGTGCCAGCAGTAGTCCCGGGACAGGGGGCTGTCAGCCCCAGCATTTT. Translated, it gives CASSSPGTGGCQPQHF.

CDR3 loop: CASGGGTEAFF. CDR3 bases: TGTGCCAGCGGTGGAGGGACTGAAGCTTTCTTT. V is TRBV9 and J is TRBJ1-1, with D hard to call. V lost 7 bases and J lost 5, with 9 bases in between. The V gene's germline CDR1 is SGDLS and CDR2 YYNGEE. This CDR3 has 11 residues.

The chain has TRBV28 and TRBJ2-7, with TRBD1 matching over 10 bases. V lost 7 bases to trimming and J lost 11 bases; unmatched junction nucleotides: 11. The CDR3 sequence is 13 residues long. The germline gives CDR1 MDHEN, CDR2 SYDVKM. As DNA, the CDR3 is TGTGCCAGCAATTTTAAGCTGACAGGGGGCGAGTACTTC. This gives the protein CASNFKLTGGEYF.

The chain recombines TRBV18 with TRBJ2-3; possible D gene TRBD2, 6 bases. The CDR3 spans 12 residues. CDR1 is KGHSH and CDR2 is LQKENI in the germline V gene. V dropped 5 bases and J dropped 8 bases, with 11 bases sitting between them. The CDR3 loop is CASSKQEGTQYF. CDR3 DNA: TGTGCCAGCTCAAAACAGGAGGGTACGCAGTATTTT. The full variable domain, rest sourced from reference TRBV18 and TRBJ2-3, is NAGVMQNPRHLVRRRGQEARLRCSPMKGHSHVYWYRQLPEEGLKFMVYLQKENIIDESGMPKERFSAEFPKEGPSILRIQQVVRGDSAAYFCASSKQEGTQYFGPGTRLTVL.

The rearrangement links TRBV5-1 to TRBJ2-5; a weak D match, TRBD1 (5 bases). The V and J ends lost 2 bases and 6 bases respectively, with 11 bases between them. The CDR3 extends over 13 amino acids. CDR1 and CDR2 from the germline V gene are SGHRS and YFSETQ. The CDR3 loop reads CASSFVTEQTQYF. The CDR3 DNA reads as TGCGCCAGCAGCTTCGTGACAGAGCAGACCCAGTACTTC.

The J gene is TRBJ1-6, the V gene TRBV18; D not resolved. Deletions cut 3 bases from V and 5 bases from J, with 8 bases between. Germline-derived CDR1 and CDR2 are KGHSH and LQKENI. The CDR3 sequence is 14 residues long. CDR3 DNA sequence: TGTGCCAGCTCACCCGACATCGATAATTCACCCCTCCACTTT. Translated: CASSPDIDNSPLHF.

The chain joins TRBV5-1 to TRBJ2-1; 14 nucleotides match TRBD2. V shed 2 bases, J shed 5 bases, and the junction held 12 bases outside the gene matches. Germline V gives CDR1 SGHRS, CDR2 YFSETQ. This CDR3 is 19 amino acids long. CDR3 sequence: CASSLLPGTSGRPNNEQFF. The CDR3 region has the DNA TGCGCCAGCAGCTTATTACCCGGGACTAGCGGGAGACCTAACAATGAGCAGTTCTTC. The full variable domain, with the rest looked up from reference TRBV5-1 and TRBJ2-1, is KAGVTQTPRYLIKTRGQQVTLSCSPISGHRSVSWYQQTPGQGLQFLFEYFSETQRNKGNFPGRFSGRQFSNSRSEMNVSTLELGDSALYLCASSLLPGTSGRPNNEQFFGPGTRLTVL.

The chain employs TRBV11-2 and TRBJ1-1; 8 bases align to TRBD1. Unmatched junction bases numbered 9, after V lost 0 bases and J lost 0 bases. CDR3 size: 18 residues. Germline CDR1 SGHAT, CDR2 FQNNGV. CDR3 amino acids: CASSLDWQLGQVNTEAFF. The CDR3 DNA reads TGTGCCAGCAGCTTAGATTGGCAATTGGGACAGGTGAACACTGAAGCTTTCTTT.

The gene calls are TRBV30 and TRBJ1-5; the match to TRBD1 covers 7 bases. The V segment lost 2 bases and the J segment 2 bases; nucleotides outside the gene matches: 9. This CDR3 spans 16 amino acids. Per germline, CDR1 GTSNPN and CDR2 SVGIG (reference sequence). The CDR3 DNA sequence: TGTGCCTGGAGTTCGACAGGGCGTCAGGGCAATCAGCCCCAGCATTTT. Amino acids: CAWSSTGRQGNQPQHF.

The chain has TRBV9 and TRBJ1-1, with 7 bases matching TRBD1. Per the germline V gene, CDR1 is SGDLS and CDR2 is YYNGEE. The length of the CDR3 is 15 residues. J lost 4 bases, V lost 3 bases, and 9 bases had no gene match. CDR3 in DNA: TGTGCCAGCAGCGGGGTAACAGGGGTTCGCACTGAAGCTTTCTTT. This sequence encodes CASSGVTGVRTEAFF.

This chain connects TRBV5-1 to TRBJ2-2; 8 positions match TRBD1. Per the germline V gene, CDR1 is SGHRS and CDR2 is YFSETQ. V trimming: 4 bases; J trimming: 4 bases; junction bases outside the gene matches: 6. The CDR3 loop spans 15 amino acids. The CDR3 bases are TGCGCCAGCAGCCCGGACAGGGCCCTCACCGGGGAGCTGTTTTTT. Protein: CASSPDRALTGELFF. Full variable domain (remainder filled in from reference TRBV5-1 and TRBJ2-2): KAGVTQTPRYLIKTRGQQVTLSCSPISGHRSVSWYQQTPGQGLQFLFEYFSETQRNKGNFPGRFSGRQFSNSRSEMNVSTLELGDSALYLCASSPDRALTGELFFGEGSRLTVL.

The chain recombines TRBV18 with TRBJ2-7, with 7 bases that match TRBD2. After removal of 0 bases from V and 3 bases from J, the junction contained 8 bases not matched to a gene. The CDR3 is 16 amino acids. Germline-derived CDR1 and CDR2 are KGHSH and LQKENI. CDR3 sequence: CASSPPASGERYEQYF. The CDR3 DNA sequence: TGTGCCAGCTCACCACCCGCTAGCGGAGAACGCTACGAGCAGTACTTC.

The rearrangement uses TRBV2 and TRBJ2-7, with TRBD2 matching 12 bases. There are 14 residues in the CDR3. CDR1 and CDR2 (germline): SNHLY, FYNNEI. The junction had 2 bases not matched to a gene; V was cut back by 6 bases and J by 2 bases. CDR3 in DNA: TGTGCCAGCAGGGCTAGCGGGGGGGCCTACGAGCAGTACTTC. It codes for CASRASGGAYEQYF.

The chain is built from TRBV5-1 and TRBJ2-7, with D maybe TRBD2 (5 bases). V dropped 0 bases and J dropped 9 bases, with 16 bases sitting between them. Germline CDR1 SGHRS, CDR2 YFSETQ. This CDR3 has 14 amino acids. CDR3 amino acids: CASSLEGLTDGQYF. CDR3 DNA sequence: TGCGCCAGCAGCTTGGAAGGACTCACGGACGGGCAGTACTTC.

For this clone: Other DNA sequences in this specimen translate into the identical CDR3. DNA for the CDR3: TGTGCCAGCAGTAGACAGAACACTGAAGCTTTCTTT. Protein product: CASSRQNTEAFF. The chain is built from TRBV6-5 and TRBJ1-1; D uncertain. This CDR3 contains 12 residues. The germline gives CDR1 MNHEY, CDR2 SVGAGI. V lost 5 bases and J lost 1, with 5 bases in between.

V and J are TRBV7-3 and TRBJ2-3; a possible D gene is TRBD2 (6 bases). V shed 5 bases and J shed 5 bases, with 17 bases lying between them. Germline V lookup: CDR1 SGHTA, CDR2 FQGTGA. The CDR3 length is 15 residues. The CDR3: CASSPKGGVGDTQYF. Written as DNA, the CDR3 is TGTGCCAGCAGCCCAAAGGGCGGGGTTGGAGATACGCAGTATTTT.

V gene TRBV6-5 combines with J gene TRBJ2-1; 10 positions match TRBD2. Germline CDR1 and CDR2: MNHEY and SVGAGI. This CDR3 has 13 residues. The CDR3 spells CASTGTSANEQFF. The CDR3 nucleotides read TGTGCGAGTACCGGGACTAGCGCCAATGAGCAGTTCTTC.

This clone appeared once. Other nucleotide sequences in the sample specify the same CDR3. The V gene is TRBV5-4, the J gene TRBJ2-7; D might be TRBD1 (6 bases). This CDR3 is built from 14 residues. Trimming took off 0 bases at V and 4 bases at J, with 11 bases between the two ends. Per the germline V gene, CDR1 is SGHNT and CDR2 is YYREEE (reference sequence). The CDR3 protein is CASSLASGDYEQYF. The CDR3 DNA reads TGTGCCAGCAGCTTGGCCTCAGGGGATTACGAGCAGTACTTC.